This entry lists 20 T cell receptor beta chains sequenced from one sample in a study of T-cell reconstitution after alpha-beta-depleted transplantation in children. The TCRbeta library was prepared with unique molecular identifiers. TCRdb re-called the PCR reads through MiXCR, storing one row per CDR3 protein. The repertoire holds some 300,000 distinct CDR3 sequences, over 9% seen once, with less than 9% in the top ten. This sample comprised PBMCs, obtained before TCRalphabeta/CD19-depleted stem cell transplant. These TCRs come from a boy under three years old with acute myeloid leukemia, due to receive a stem cell transplant.

This clonotype turned up a few times. The rearrangement uses TRBV7-9 and TRBJ1-1; no firm D call. Trimming took 3 bases from V and 0 from J, leaving 8 bases between them. The CDR3 is made up of 14 amino acids. The germline gives CDR1 SEHNR, CDR2 FQNEAQ (reference sequence). The CDR3 loop is CASSFGQVNTEAFF. CDR3 coding DNA: TGTGCCAGCAGCTTCGGTCAGGTGAACACTGAAGCTTTCTTT. Filled out from reference TRBV7-9 and TRBJ1-1, the complete variable domain reads DTGVSQNPRHKITKRGQNVTFRCDPISEHNRLYWYRQTLGQGPEFLTYFQNEAQLEKSRLLSDRFSAERPKGSFSTLEIQRTEQGDSAMYLCASSFGQVNTEAFFGQGTRLTVV.

This clonotype was observed at least ten times. This chain uses TRBV7-6 with TRBJ2-1, with TRBD2 matching 9 bases. V gave up 1 base and J gave up 5 bases; unmatched junction bases: 6. The CDR3 runs to 16 residues. The germline CDR1 and CDR2 sequences are SGHVS and FNYEAQ. CDR3 region: CASSLEAGGRNNEQFF. The CDR3 DNA is TGTGCCAGCAGCTTAGAGGCGGGAGGGAGAAACAATGAGCAGTTCTTC.

In this sample, this clonotype turned up many times. The CDR3 nucleotides are TGTGCCAGCAGTTCACAGGGTGTGGGCAATCAGCCCCAGCATTTT. The encoded protein is CASSSQGVGNQPQHF. The chain carries TRBV6-4 and TRBJ1-5; the D gene is possibly TRBD1 (6 bases). CDR1 and CDR2 from the germline V gene are MRHNA and SNTAGT. The germline V and J ends were trimmed by 5 bases and 2 bases, with 13 bases remaining between them. The CDR3 extends over 15 amino acids.

CDR3 sequence (DNA): TGTGCCAGCAGACCTACAGGATATGAGTCCTACGAGCAGTACTTC. Protein sequence: CASRPTGYESYEQYF. V is TRBV28 and J is TRBJ2-7; D possibly corresponds to TRBD1 (5 bases). Germline values: CDR1 MDHEN, CDR2 SYDVKM. V gave up 6 bases and J gave up 1 base, with 16 bases separating them. The CDR3 length is 15 residues.

This clonotype was recorded at least ten times. This chain joins TRBV20-1 and TRBJ2-1; possible D gene TRBD1, 6 bases. Trimming removed 7 bases from V and 2 bases from J, with 12 bases in between. This CDR3 has 13 amino acids. CDR1 and CDR2 (germline): DFQATT, SNEGSKA (reference sequence). CDR3 residues: CSVNRDPYNEQFF. The CDR3 region has the DNA TGCAGTGTTAACAGGGATCCCTACAATGAGCAGTTCTTC.

This clonotype was observed a handful of times. The V gene is TRBV28, the J gene TRBJ2-1; D unclear. The length of the CDR3 is 14 residues. Trimming shortened V by 5 bases and J by 0 bases, and 8 bases separated the two germline ends. Germline CDR1 is MDHEN and CDR2 is SYDVKM. DNA of the CDR3: TGTGCCAGCAGTCCTACCCTCTCCTACAATGAGCAGTTCTTC. Translating gives CASSPTLSYNEQFF.

V is TRBV6-2 or TRBV6-3 and J is TRBJ1-1, with TRBD1 matching 7 bases. The CDR3 has 14 amino acids. Germline assignment: CDR1 MNHEY and CDR2 SVGEGT. V lost 5 bases, J lost 4 bases, and 7 bases stayed unmatched. The CDR3 protein is CASSAQGGATEAFF. CDR3 DNA: TGTGCCAGCAGTGCCCAGGGGGGAGCCACTGAAGCTTTCTTT.

The sample holds many counts of this clonotype. V is TRBV20-1 and J is TRBJ2-7, with D hard to call. The CDR3 loop spans 13 amino acids. Germline assignment: CDR1 DFQATT and CDR2 SNEGSKA (reference sequence). The ends were cut back, 0 bases at V and 3 bases at J, with 9 bases in the middle. The CDR3 here is CSARDIIFYEQYF. The CDR3 nucleotides read TGCAGTGCTAGAGATATTATATTCTACGAGCAGTACTTC.

This clonotype was found many times. This chain links TRBV15 with TRBJ2-3; 9 bases agree with TRBD2. Looked up from germline, CDR1 is LNHNV and CDR2 is YYDKDF (reference sequence). The V segment lost 0 bases and the J segment 4 bases; nucleotides outside the gene matches: 8. This CDR3 region has 17 residues. The CDR3 bases are TGTGCCACCAGCAGAGATAGGCTAGCGGGAAGGTCAGATACGCAGTATTTT. Translated, it gives CATSRDRLAGRSDTQYF.

Points on this clonotype: A read error may explain this, as a much larger clone is one base away. This rearrangement joins TRBV5-1 to TRBJ2-5; perhaps TRBD2 as D (5 bases). Germline CDR1 is SGHRS and CDR2 is YFSETQ. V was clipped by 6 bases and J by 5 bases, with 14 bases between them. The CDR3 spans 13 residues. DNA of the CDR3: TGCGCCAGCAACTTCGGGGTCGGCGAGACCCAGTACTTC. This gives the protein CASNFGVGETQYF.

This clonotype was detected many times. J is TRBJ2-7 and V is TRBV11-2; no definite D call. This CDR3 region has 12 residues. Per germline, CDR1 SGHAT and CDR2 FQNNGV. The V end lost 0 bases, the J end lost 3 bases, and 3 bases lay between the germline ends. The CDR3 DNA is TGTGCCAGCAGCTTAGAGGACTACGAGCAGTACTTC. Translated, it gives CASSLEDYEQYF.

This clonotype was recorded many times. The chain employs TRBV20-1 and TRBJ2-7; no clear D. Trimming took off 3 bases at V and 0 bases at J, with 15 bases between the two ends. The V gene's germline CDR1 is DFQATT and CDR2 SNEGSKA (reference sequence). The CDR3 is 15 amino acids. The CDR3: CSASLRTRSSYEQYF. In nucleotides, the CDR3 is TGCAGTGCTAGTCTCCGTACCAGGAGCTCCTACGAGCAGTACTTC.

The sample holds many counts of this clonotype. The chain combines TRBV27 with TRBJ2-7; possibly TRBD1 or TRBD2 for D (5 bases each). Trimming left V 3 bases short and J 3 bases short, with 9 bases between. This CDR3 spans 13 amino acids. Looked up from germline, CDR1 is MNHEY and CDR2 is SMNVEV (reference sequence). DNA for the CDR3: TGTGCCAGCAGTTTGGGGGATCTCTACGAGCAGTACTTC. Translated: CASSLGDLYEQYF.

The sample holds a few counts of this clonotype. The V and J genes are TRBV4-3 and TRBJ2-7; D is possibly TRBD2 (5 bases). CDR3 size: 16 residues. V was clipped by 0 bases and J by 4 bases, with 16 bases between them. Per germline, CDR1 LGHNA and CDR2 YSLEER. In DNA, the CDR3 is TGCGCCAGCAGCCAAGACTGGGGAGCTAGCTCGTACGAGCAGTACTTC. This translates into CASSQDWGASSYEQYF.

This clonotype has at least ten counts. The V gene is TRBV20-1, the J gene TRBJ1-5; D gene uncertain. Germline V gives CDR1 DFQATT, CDR2 SNEGSKA (reference sequence). The germline V and J ends were trimmed by 3 bases and 4 bases, with 13 bases remaining between them. The CDR3 is 14 amino acids. In DNA, the CDR3 is TGCAGTGCTAGCGTCAGTGAAGGAAATCAGCCCCAGCATTTT. Its translation: CSASVSEGNQPQHF.

This clonotype was observed at least ten times. The chain has TRBV25-1 and TRBJ1-2; tentatively, D is TRBD1 (5 bases). The CDR3 covers 14 residues. The germline CDR1 and CDR2 sequences are MGHDK and SYGVNS. With 7 bases removed from V and 10 bases from J, the gap between germline ends came to 22 bases. This CDR3 reads CASKGRGRSRDYTF. In DNA form, the CDR3 reads TGTGCCAGCAAGGGGAGGGGCCGAAGCAGGGACTACACCTTC.

This clonotype was counted ten times or more. This chain links TRBV5-8 with TRBJ2-3; D is ambiguous. This CDR3 has 13 amino acids. Germline V gene data show CDR1 as SGHTS and CDR2 as YDEGEE. V was cut by 0 bases and J by 9 bases, with 11 bases left in between. The CDR3 DNA reads as TGTGCCAGCAGCTTGGCCCTAGTGAGAACGCAGTATTTT. This sequence encodes CASSLALVRTQYF.

At least ten counts were recorded for this clonotype. The chain carries TRBV12-3 or TRBV12-4 and TRBJ1-2; the match to TRBD1 covers 9 bases. CDR3 length equals 17 residues. The V segment lost 2 bases and the J segment 2 bases; nucleotides outside the gene matches: 9. The CDR3 region is CASSLRIQGARNYGYTF. As DNA, the CDR3 is TGTGCCAGCAGTTTAAGGATACAGGGGGCGAGGAACTATGGCTACACCTTC.

This clonotype has a count of ten or more. The genes are TRBV12-3 or TRBV12-4 and TRBJ1-1, with a weak D call TRBD1 (6 bases). The CDR3 consists of 13 residues. V shed 8 bases and J shed 8 bases, with 18 bases lying between them. The CDR3 protein is CASDYHRAAEAFF. DNA of the CDR3: TGTGCCAGCGATTATCACAGGGCCGCCGAAGCTTTCTTT.

A few counts support this clonotype. The genes are TRBV28 and TRBJ1-5; maybe TRBD1 (6 bases). Trimming cost V 5 bases and J 5 bases, with 13 bases left between them. This CDR3 spans 14 amino acids. The germline V gene has CDR1 MDHEN and CDR2 SYDVKM. For the CDR3, the DNA is TGTGCCAGCAGTGTACAGGGTTCCCATCAGCCCCAGCATTTT. Translation: CASSVQGSHQPQHF.